The entry that follows covers one TCR beta chain sequence. This clone showed up just once. Its target antigen remains unknown. No much larger clone is present one base from it, and per-base qualities are unavailable. The method was the immunoSEQ multiplex PCR assay. RNA was extracted from all samples and reverse transcribed into cDNA, which served as template for TCR sequencing. First-strand cDNA was synthesized using SuperScript III with a 2:1 mix of oligo-dT and random hexamers. A synthetic immune receptor repertoire was used to assess amplification bias, and residual bias was removed computationally. As for the original processing: After raw reads were preprocessed to remove errors, the CDR3 was defined following IMGT conventions as running from the conserved cysteine to phenylalanine. Clonality was computed by normalizing Shannon entropy by log2 of the number of productive unique TCRs and subtracting the result from 1. CD4 or CD8 identity of scalp clones was inferred by cross-referencing scalp TCRbeta sequences with sorted blood CD4 and CD8 repertoires. In its TCRdb copy, this immuneACCESS table keeps in-frame sequences only and misses some clones. Where compared with another copy, unresolved V genes explain less than half of these, and the others have no known cause. D and trimming come from the DNA, and the V and J calls and clone size come from that table. A total of 150,000 to 200,000 clones appear in this sample, more than 50% of them only once. 1% of the sample is held by the ten biggest clonotypes.

The data are from a study of CD8+ T cells in alopecia areata (dated by TCRdb to the late 2010s). As for the study more broadly: Treated patients were enrolled in an open-label pilot trial of oral tofacitinib, 5 to 10 mg twice daily, for moderate-to-severe alopecia areata. Scalp clonality was compared across normal scalp (n=4), patchy alopecia areata scalp (n=8), and alopecia totalis/universalis scalp (n=8). TCRbeta CDR3 regions were amplified by immunoSEQ multiplex PCR using 35 Vbeta forward and 13 Jbeta reverse primers. Human TCRbeta sequencing covered scalp tissue and sorted CD4+ and CD8+ peripheral blood T cells from patchy and totalis/universalis alopecia areata patients and healthy controls. High-throughput TCRbeta sequencing was used to examine T cell clonal expansion in alopecia areata in both the C3H/HeJ mouse model and human patients. RNA was obtained with the PAXgene miRNA kit for fixed scalp, the miRNeasy kit for PBMCs, and the RNeasy kit for mouse skin. Tofacitinib was administered for 6 to 18 months, and 6 months of follow-up off drug were then conducted to assess delayed response and recurrence. In treated patients, disease severity was measured using the SALT score, which gives the percentage of scalp surface area affected. Biopsies were taken from tofacitinib-treated patients at baseline and at 4 and 24 weeks of treatment, and a later scalp biopsy was taken in several of the tofacitinib-treated patients. Paper-wide results and their limitations: Tofacitinib significantly lowered scalp clonality and the number of expanded CD8+ clones among the top 100 scalp clones. Because the treated cohort was small and included a single nonresponder, larger studies are needed to assess links between baseline CD8+ expansion and response. Lesional scalp, especially in alopecia totalis/universalis, showed higher clonality and more expanded CD8+ clones than normal scalp, suggesting antigenic drive. TCR sequences shared between patients were less clear than in mice, possibly partly because of HLA diversity in the patient population. Unlike mouse skin, where gammadelta T cells dominate, normal human skin contains resident alphabeta T cells that get sequenced too, which complicates analysis of the scalp TCR repertoire. Many expanded lesional clones were found to persist in scalp and blood during tofacitinib treatment, and relapse after treatment cessation may be partly explained by this persistence.

This specimen's time point label, per the study, means: roughly 24 weeks on oral tofacitinib. Explained via the paper, the treatment or condition label denotes: oral pan-JAK inhibitor, 5-10 mg twice daily. Lesional scalp punch biopsies and peripheral blood were collected from alopecia areata patients. PBMCs were isolated by density centrifugation and stained for CD3, CD4 and CD8, and CD4+ and CD8+ T cells were sorted on a FACSAria. Source: CD4+ T cells sorted from blood, taken at week 24, from a patient treated with tofacitinib. This receptor was taken from a human donor with alopecia areata.

The CDR3 protein: CATSRVVGIGELFF. The DNA is TGTGCCACCAGCAGAGTGGTGGGCATCGGGGAGCTGTTTTTT. The chain is made from TRBV15 and TRBJ2-2; the D gene is not confidently resolved. Taken from cysteine to phenylalanine, the CDR3 has 14 residues. The retained sequence is limited to the CDR3, 42 bases, with the frame set at the first base. CDR1 and CDR2 are read off the germline V gene (reference sequence) as LNHNV and YYDKDF. Between the V and J ends, shortened by 1 base and 7 bases respectively, the junction contains 10 bases.